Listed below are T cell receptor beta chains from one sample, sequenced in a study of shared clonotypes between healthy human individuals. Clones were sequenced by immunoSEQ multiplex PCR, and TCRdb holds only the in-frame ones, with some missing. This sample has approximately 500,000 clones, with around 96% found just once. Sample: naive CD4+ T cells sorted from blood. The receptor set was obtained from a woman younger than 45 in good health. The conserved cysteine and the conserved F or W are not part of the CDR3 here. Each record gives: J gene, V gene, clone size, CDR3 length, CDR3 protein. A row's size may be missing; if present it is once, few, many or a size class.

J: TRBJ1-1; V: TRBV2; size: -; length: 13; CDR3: AGTSTASRGTEAF
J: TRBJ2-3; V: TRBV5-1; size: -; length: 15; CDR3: ASSLVLAGVSTDTQY
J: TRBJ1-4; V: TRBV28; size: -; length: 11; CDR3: ASIGQGVGKLF
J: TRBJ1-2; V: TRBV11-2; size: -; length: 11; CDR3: ASSSDRAGGYT
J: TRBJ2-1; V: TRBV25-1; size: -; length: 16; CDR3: ASSARPGLAGGFTEQF
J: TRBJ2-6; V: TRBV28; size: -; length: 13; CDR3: ASGDGESGANVLT
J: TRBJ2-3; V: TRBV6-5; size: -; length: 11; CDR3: ASGGTTTDTQY
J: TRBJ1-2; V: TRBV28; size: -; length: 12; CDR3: AIGQGSRVGGYT
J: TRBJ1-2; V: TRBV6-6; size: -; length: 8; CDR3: ASVGYGYT
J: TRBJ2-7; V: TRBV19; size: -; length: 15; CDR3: ASSIFTRTDQGDEQY
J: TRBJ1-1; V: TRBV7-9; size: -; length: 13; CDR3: ASSQDKKLNTEAF
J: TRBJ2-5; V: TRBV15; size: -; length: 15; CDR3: ATSRGQTDESGETQY
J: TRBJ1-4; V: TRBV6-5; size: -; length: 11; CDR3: ASSLQDGEKLF
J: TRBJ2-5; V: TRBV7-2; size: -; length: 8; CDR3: ASSLVTQY
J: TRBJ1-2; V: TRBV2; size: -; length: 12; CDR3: ASSPRGQSYGYT
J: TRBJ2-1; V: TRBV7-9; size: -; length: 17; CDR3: ASRSLRRTSGSSYNEQF
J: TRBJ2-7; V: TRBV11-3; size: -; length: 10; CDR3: ASSSGPYEQY
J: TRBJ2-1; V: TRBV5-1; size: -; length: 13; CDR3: ASSSGGPPSGEQF
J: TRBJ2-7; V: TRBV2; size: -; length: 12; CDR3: ASSNSGSGSEQY
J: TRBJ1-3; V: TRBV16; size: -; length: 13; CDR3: ASSQSVRRSNTIY
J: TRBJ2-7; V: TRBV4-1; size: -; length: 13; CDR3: ASSQTTSATYEQY
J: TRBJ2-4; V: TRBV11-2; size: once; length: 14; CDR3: ASSHAPDDGKNIQY
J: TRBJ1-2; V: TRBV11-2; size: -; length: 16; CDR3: ASSLDQVGELNRYGYT
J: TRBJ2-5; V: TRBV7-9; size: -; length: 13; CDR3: ASSLGQGARETQY